A single sample is the source of the 28 T cell receptor beta chains below, sequenced in a study of T-cell memory formation after mild COVID-19. A single record per CDR3 protein comes from TCRdb applying MiXCR to the 5' RACE reads. The sample has fewer than 350,000 distinct CDR3 sequences, approximately 8.4% seen once; the top ten hold about 22%. The material sequenced was PBMCs or a T cell subset sorted from them (not recorded which). All receptors derive from a man younger than 35 who had mild COVID-19 (a few samples of this study predate the infection). Cell type and time point are not known.

This clonotype was seen only a few times. The chain couples TRBV7-6 to TRBJ2-1, with TRBD2 matching over 14 bases. Per the germline V gene, CDR1 is SGHVS and CDR2 is FNYEAQ. V shed 4 bases and J 5 bases; nucleotides not matched to a gene: 7. The CDR3 is 17 amino acids. CDR3 DNA: TGTGCCAGCAGCTCCTTTCCGGGACTAGCGGGAGACAATGAGCAGTTCTTC. It specifies CASSSFPGLAGDNEQFF.

This clonotype was picked up many times. V is TRBV5-1 and J is TRBJ2-2; 7 bases match TRBD1. This CDR3 has 13 amino acids. J lost 6 bases, V lost 2 bases, and 1 base had no gene match. CDR1 is SGHRS and CDR2 is YFSETQ in the germline V gene. CDR3 loop: CASSFDRAGELFF. CDR3 bases: TGCGCCAGCAGCTTCGACAGGGCCGGGGAGCTGTTTTTT.

This clonotype was observed a few times. The chain's CDR3 is CASSFFTGQGAGGELFF. CDR3 in DNA: TGCGCCAGCAGCTTTTTTACGGGACAGGGGGCCGGCGGGGAGCTGTTTTTT. The chain has TRBV5-1 and TRBJ2-2; 12 bases line up with TRBD1. Trimming removed 2 bases from V and 7 bases from J; junction bases left unmatched: 9. Germline V lookup: CDR1 SGHRS, CDR2 YFSETQ. This CDR3 has 17 residues. The full variable domain, its missing parts supplied by reference TRBV5-1 and TRBJ2-2, is KAGVTQTPRYLIKTRGQQVTLSCSPISGHRSVSWYQQTPGQGLQFLFEYFSETQRNKGNFPGRFSGRQFSNSRSEMNVSTLELGDSALYLCASSFFTGQGAGGELFFGEGSRLTVL.

This clonotype was seen a few times. The J gene is TRBJ1-4, the V gene TRBV5-1; 8 nucleotides line up with TRBD1. CDR3 length: 14 amino acids. Germline values: CDR1 SGHRS, CDR2 YFSETQ. The V gene end was trimmed by 4 bases and the J gene end by 8 bases; junction bases not matched to a gene: 7. In nucleotides, the CDR3 is TGCGCCAGCAGCCTGACAGGGGTTGGGGAAAAACTGTTTTTT. Its protein product is CASSLTGVGEKLFF.

This clonotype was recorded a few times. The V call is TRBV12-3 or TRBV12-4, the J call TRBJ2-3; D is ambiguous. V was pared by 4 bases and J by 6 bases, with 11 bases between. There are 13 residues in the CDR3. As DNA, the CDR3 is TGTGCCAGCAGTTCCTCCGTTAGGGATACGCAGTATTTT. Protein product: CASSSSVRDTQYF.

This clonotype has more than one count but fewer than ten. The chain joins TRBV20-1 to TRBJ1-4, with D possibly being TRBD1 (6 bases). Germline CDR1 reads DFQATT; CDR2 reads SNEGSKA (reference sequence). V was clipped by 3 bases and J by 8 bases, with 19 bases between them. The CDR3 contains 15 residues. The CDR3 loop reads CSARGTGRQEEKLFF. CDR3 bases: TGCAGTGCTAGGGGTACAGGGCGTCAAGAGGAAAAACTGTTTTTT.

This clonotype was seen ten or more times. This chain uses TRBV5-1 with TRBJ2-7, with a tentative D call TRBD2 (6 bases). CDR1 is SGHRS and CDR2 is YFSETQ in the germline V gene. The CDR3 length is 14 residues. V dropped 2 bases and J dropped 0 bases, with 9 bases sitting between them. The CDR3 region has the DNA TGCGCCAGCAGCTTCCGGACTAACTCCTACGAGCAGTACTTC. Protein product: CASSFRTNSYEQYF.

A few counts support this clonotype. V usage is TRBV6-6 and J usage is TRBJ2-2, with 12 bases aligning to TRBD2. J was trimmed by 7 bases and V by 5 bases; bases with no gene match: 5. The CDR3 is 15 residues long. The germline V gene has CDR1 MNHNY and CDR2 SVGAGI (reference sequence). The DNA for the CDR3 is TGTGCCAGCAGTCTAGCGGGGGGGGATATCGGGGAGCTGTTTTTT. Translated: CASSLAGGDIGELFF.

This clonotype has just a few counts. The rearrangement joins TRBV20-1 to TRBJ1-2; no firm D call. CDR1 DFQATT and CDR2 SNEGSKA come from the germline V gene (reference sequence). This CDR3 is built from 12 residues. The germline V and J ends were trimmed by 7 bases and 8 bases, with 17 bases remaining between them. The CDR3 sequence is CSVTKGIEGYTF. The CDR3, as DNA: TGCAGTGTGACGAAAGGAATTGAAGGCTACACCTTC.

This clonotype was observed a few times. V and J are TRBV29-1 and TRBJ1-1; D might be TRBD1 (5 bases). Germline assignment: CDR1 SQVTM and CDR2 ANQGSEA. The CDR3 loop spans 12 amino acids. V gave up 4 bases and J gave up 1 base, with 7 bases separating them. The CDR3 loop is CSVGGRNTEAFF. The CDR3 region has the DNA TGCAGCGTTGGGGGGAGGAACACTGAAGCTTTCTTT. The full variable domain, in which reference TRBV29-1 and TRBJ1-1 provide the parts outside the CDR3, is SAVISQKPSRDICQRGTSLTIQCQVDSQVTMMFWYRQQPGQSLTLIATANQGSEATYESGFVIDKFPISRPNLTFSTLTVSNMSPEDSSIYLCSVGGRNTEAFFGQGTRLTVV.

This clonotype was seen many times. The genes are TRBV29-1 and TRBJ1-3, with 10 bases aligning to TRBD1. This CDR3 is 15 amino acids long. In germline, CDR1 is SQVTM, CDR2 ANQGSEA. V was clipped by 6 bases and J by 5 bases; unmatched bases: 10. CDR3 loop: CSVSRTGGGRNTIYF. DNA of the CDR3: TGCAGCGTCTCCCGGACAGGGGGTGGAAGAAACACCATATATTTT.

The V call is TRBV4-1, the J call TRBJ1-2; D uncertain. The CDR3 consists of 14 residues. The germline V gene encodes CDR1 MGHRA and CDR2 YSYEKL. Deletions cut 2 bases from V and 7 bases from J, with 14 bases between. This chain's CDR3 is CASSQLGWSVGYTF. The CDR3 bases are TGCGCCAGCAGCCAACTAGGCTGGAGTGTTGGCTACACCTTC.

The CDR3 protein is CATSRDVLDQPQHF. CDR3 bases: TGTGCCACCAGCAGAGATGTCCTTGATCAGCCCCAGCATTTT. The chain employs TRBV15 and TRBJ1-5, with D unresolved. V lost 0 bases and J lost 5, with 8 bases in between. This CDR3 has 14 amino acids. Per the germline V gene, CDR1 is LNHNV and CDR2 is YYDKDF (reference sequence).

This clonotype was seen a few times. The chain joins TRBV6-1 to TRBJ2-1; TRBD2 matches 16 bases. Per the germline V gene, CDR1 is MNHNS and CDR2 is SASEGT. CDR3 length equals 18 residues. Trimming at V came to 8 bases and at J to 0 bases, leaving 7 bases not matched to a gene. CDR3 sequence: CASLPGTSGGASYNEQFF. DNA for the CDR3: TGTGCCAGCCTACCCGGGACTAGCGGGGGGGCCTCCTACAATGAGCAGTTCTTC.

The rearrangement joins TRBV28 to TRBJ2-1; D not certain. The CDR3 is 13 residues long. The germline V gene encodes CDR1 MDHEN and CDR2 SYDVKM. The V end was cut by 2 bases, the J end by 8 bases, with 10 bases between. CDR3 nucleotides: TGTGCCAGCAGTTTACCCGGAGCAGATGAGCAGTTCTTC. It encodes CASSLPGADEQFF.

The V call is TRBV15, the J call TRBJ1-2; 7 bases match TRBD1. After removal of 3 bases from V and 4 bases from J, the junction contained 5 bases not matched to a gene. CDR3 length equals 14 residues. Germline loops: CDR1 LNHNV, CDR2 YYDKDF (reference sequence). CDR3 in amino acids: CATSSGQVIYGYTF. The CDR3 nucleotides read TGTGCCACCAGCAGTGGACAGGTGATCTATGGCTACACCTTC.

This clonotype appeared a few times. The chain links TRBV6-6 to TRBJ1-5; D might be TRBD1 (5 bases). The germline V gene has CDR1 MNHNY and CDR2 SVGAGI (reference sequence). V was pared by 2 bases and J by 0 bases, with 17 bases between. The CDR3 spans 18 residues. CDR3 coding DNA: TGTGCCAGCAGTTACCTTTCGGGGCAGCTTTATAGCAATCAGCCCCAGCATTTT. This encodes CASSYLSGQLYSNQPQHF.

The J gene is TRBJ1-1, the V gene TRBV6-5, with TRBD1 matching 8 bases. Per germline, CDR1 MNHEY and CDR2 SVGAGI. The CDR3 loop spans 14 amino acids. V was pared by 6 bases and J by 2 bases, with 5 bases of the junction left unmatched. The DNA of the CDR3 is TGTGCCAGCAGGACGACAGGGGCAAACACTGAAGCTTTCTTT. Translated, it gives CASRTTGANTEAFF.

The rearrangement joins TRBV7-3 to TRBJ2-5; 8 bases are a match to TRBD1. Germline V CDR1 and CDR2: SGHTA, FQGTGA. The CDR3 sequence is 15 residues long. The J segment lost 5 bases and the V segment lost 5 bases, leaving 10 bases of the junction unmatched. CDR3 protein: CASSQTGGAGETQYF. CDR3 in DNA: TGTGCCAGCAGCCAAACAGGGGGAGCAGGGGAGACCCAGTACTTC.

The chain carries TRBV29-1 and TRBJ1-5; 7 nucleotides align to TRBD1. Per germline, CDR1 SQVTM and CDR2 ANQGSEA. This CDR3 is 13 amino acids long. V was pared by 5 bases and J by 2 bases, with 3 bases of the junction left unmatched. CDR3 in DNA: TGCAGCGTTCTAACAGGGGGCAATCAGCCCCAGCATTTT. This gives the protein CSVLTGGNQPQHF.

The sample holds many counts of this clonotype. The CDR3 loop reads CASSLGQANTEAFF. The CDR3 bases are TGTGCCAGCAGCTTAGGACAGGCGAACACTGAAGCTTTCTTT. J is TRBJ1-1 and V is TRBV7-6, with D perhaps TRBD1 (6 bases). The CDR3 is 14 residues long. Between the trimmed V and J ends, which lost 1 base and 1 base, there was a span of 7 bases. CDR1 and CDR2 from the germline V gene are SGHVS and FNYEAQ.

The rearrangement uses TRBV15 and TRBJ2-2; the D is unclear. V was pared by 8 bases and J by 1 base, with 14 bases between. The CDR3 consists of 15 residues. Germline lookup yields CDR1 LNHNV and CDR2 YYDKDF (reference sequence). The CDR3 nucleotides read TGTGCCACCTGGAGTGGTGCCCTGAACACCGGGGAGCTGTTTTTT. It codes for CATWSGALNTGELFF.

A few counts support this clonotype. The chain links TRBV20-1 to TRBJ2-3; possibly TRBD2 for D (6 bases). V was cut by 2 bases and J by 1 base, with 10 bases left in between. The CDR3 is 14 residues long. Germline assignment: CDR1 DFQATT and CDR2 SNEGSKA (reference sequence). The CDR3 DNA reads TGCAGTGCTAGACCGGGACTGGGCACAGATACGCAGTATTTT. The encoded protein is CSARPGLGTDTQYF.

CDR3 amino acids: CASSQEAAQETQYF. The DNA for the CDR3 is TGTGCCAGCAGCCAAGAGGCAGCCCAAGAGACCCAGTACTTC. The rearrangement joins TRBV4-2 to TRBJ2-5; D remains unclear. Trimming pared 0 bases from V and 1 base from J, leaving 6 bases between. Germline V lookup: CDR1 LGHNA, CDR2 YNFKEQ. This CDR3 has 14 amino acids.

This clonotype has a count of ten or more. This chain uses TRBV2 with TRBJ2-5; no clear D gene. V was clipped by 6 bases and J by 5 bases, with 10 bases between them. The germline gives CDR1 SNHLY, CDR2 FYNNEI. The CDR3 contains 12 residues. The CDR3 bases are TGTGCCAGCAGAGATCAAGGGGAGACCCAGTACTTC. The encoded protein is CASRDQGETQYF.

This clonotype came up many times. The rearrangement uses TRBV5-1 and TRBJ2-1; the D is unclear. Deletions cut 6 bases from V and 0 bases from J, with 10 bases between. CDR1 and CDR2 (germline): SGHRS, YFSETQ. This CDR3 comprises 14 residues. Here the CDR3 DNA reads TGCGCCAGCACCCAACCCTCCTCCTACAATGAGCAGTTCTTC. This encodes CASTQPSSYNEQFF.

This clonotype came up many times. CDR3 residues: CSVVGSGYRDTETSTDTQYF. CDR3 in DNA: TGCAGCGTTGTAGGGTCGGGGTACAGGGACACAGAAACTAGCACAGATACGCAGTATTTT. V gene TRBV29-1 combines with J gene TRBJ2-3; tentative D call: TRBD1 (6 bases). Trimming removed 4 bases at V and 0 bases at J, with 29 bases between. This CDR3 has 20 amino acids. CDR1 SQVTM and CDR2 ANQGSEA come from the germline V gene.

This clonotype was observed a few times. In DNA form, the CDR3 reads TGTGCCAGCAGTTACGATAGAACCTATTCACCCCTCCACTTT. The encoded protein is CASSYDRTYSPLHF. V gene TRBV6-5 combines with J gene TRBJ1-6; no clear D gene. Trimming removed 2 bases from V and 8 bases from J, with 10 bases in between. This CDR3 is built from 14 residues. CDR1 and CDR2 (germline): MNHEY, SVGAGI.